In its sample, the clone carrying this TCR beta chain was seen a few times. What it binds is not known. The V gene lost 3 bases and the J gene lost 7 bases, with 15 bases spanning the gap. The CDR3 spans 14 residues. This sample is part of a study of response to subunit inactivated influenza vaccine. Study-wide findings and caveats: The authors suggested that few new T cells are recruited per seasonal influenza vaccination.

Via MiXCR, TCRdb re-called the RT-PCR reads, giving one row per CDR3 protein. The table has 600,000 to 700,000 distinct CDR3 sequences, about 15% seen once. The V gene is TRBV12-3 or TRBV12-4, the J gene TRBJ2-5, with D perhaps assigned TRBD1 or TRBD2 (5 bases each). The source was PBMCs from blood, collected 14 to 15 days before vaccination. This sequence was found in a middle-aged man who received an inactivated influenza vaccine. The chain's CDR3 is CASSLSGPRGTQYF. Written as DNA, the CDR3 is TGTGCCAGCAGTTTGTCGGGCCCGAGGGGGACCCAGTACTTC.